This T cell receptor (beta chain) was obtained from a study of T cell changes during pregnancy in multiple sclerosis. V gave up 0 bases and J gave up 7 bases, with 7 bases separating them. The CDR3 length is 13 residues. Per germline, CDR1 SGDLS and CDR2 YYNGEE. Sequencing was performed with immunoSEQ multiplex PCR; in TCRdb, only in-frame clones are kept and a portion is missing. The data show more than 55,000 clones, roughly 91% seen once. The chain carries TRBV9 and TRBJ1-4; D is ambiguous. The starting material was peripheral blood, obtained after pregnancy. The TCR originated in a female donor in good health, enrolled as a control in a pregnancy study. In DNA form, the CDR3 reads TGTGCCAGCAGCGTAGCCCCGGGTGAAAAACTGTTTTTT. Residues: CASSVAPGEKLFF.